The sequence of this T cell receptor (beta chain) was determined in a study of blood T cell repertoires in COVID-19. Study-wide background: T cells, B-cell-depleted T cells, or PBMCs supplied cDNA or gDNA.

V dropped 8 bases and J dropped 10; count of bases not matched to a gene: 9. The CDR3 totals 12 residues. Looked up from germline, CDR1 is MNHEY and CDR2 is SVGAGI. Clones were sequenced by immunoSEQ multiplex PCR, and TCRdb holds only the in-frame ones, with some missing. The data contain 200,000 to 300,000 clones, 85% of them singletons. This sequence was found in a woman aged 55 to 70 with active or convalescent COVID-19. The chain is built from TRBV6-5 and TRBJ1-2; 8 nucleotides line up with TRBD1. Sequencing was done on a sample of peripheral blood. CDR3 coding DNA: TGTGCCAGCGCCCCCGGACAGGGCTTCTACACCTTC. Translated: CASAPGQGFYTF.